The clone carrying this T cell receptor beta chain was found once. This sample was included in a study of cytomegalovirus exposure and HLA in healthy donors. The PCR was carried out with 60 Vbeta primers and 13 Jbeta primers. The method was immunoSEQ multiplex PCR; TCRdb's version includes in-frame clones alone and lacks a portion of them. The sample has some 91,000 clones, about 75% seen once. Material: PBMCs. The clonotype was recovered from a man in his forties in good health and CMV-seropositive.

CDR3 loop: CASSSPTGGRTEAFF. The CDR3 region has the DNA TGTGCCAGCAGTTCCCCGACAGGGGGCCGCACTGAAGCTTTCTTT. The chain is built from TRBV28 and TRBJ1-1, with 10 nucleotides matching TRBD1. The germline gives CDR1 MDHEN, CDR2 SYDVKM. The V segment lost 4 bases and the J segment 4 bases; nucleotides outside the gene matches: 6. The length of the CDR3 is 15 residues.